This T cell receptor (beta chain) is drawn from a study of T cell clonality in common variable immunodeficiency. Libraries were prepared by immunoSEQ multiplex PCR; TCRdb keeps only in-frame clonotypes and omits some of them. The repertoire consists of under 50,000 clones, none detected only once. Both groups were predominantly of Caucasian heritage. At least ten counts were recorded for this clone. Its target is not known. With the read ending 3 residues before the CDR3 end, the germline J gene is used to fill in that end. Whole-study results and caveats: CVID subjects had higher TCRbeta clonality than healthy controls, most marked in about a third.

CDR1 and CDR2 (germline): SGHNT, YYREEE (reference sequence). V gave up 3 bases and J gave up 5 bases; unmatched junction bases: 9. CDR3 size: 16 residues. The V gene is TRBV5-4, the J gene TRBJ2-2; TRBD2 matches 8 bases. The origin of this receptor is a person aged 18 to 75 in good health. What was sequenced was peripheral blood mononuclear cells. Incomplete CDR3 DNA: TGTGCCAGCAGCTCGAATAGCGGGACCAAAACCGGGGAG. Translating gives CASSSNSGTKTGE. The CDR3 in full is CASSSNSGTKTGELFF.